Presented here are 10 T cell receptor beta chains from one specimen sequenced in a study of shared clonotypes between healthy human individuals. Generated by immunoSEQ multiplex PCR, the TCRdb table keeps only in-frame clones and is missing some. The sample consists of some 2.1 million clones, approximately 95% of them appearing once. The sample was naive CD4+ T cells sorted from blood. Subset specified: CD45RA+ positively selected. Receptors originate from a man younger than 30 in good health.

This clone showed up just once. The rearrangement uses TRBV29-1 and TRBJ1-2; 7 bases map to TRBD1. Germline V lookup: CDR1 SQVTM, CDR2 ANQGSEA. The CDR3 extends over 12 amino acids. V trimming: 7 bases; J trimming: 7 bases; junction bases outside the gene matches: 9. This CDR3 is CSDMTGSGGYTF. The CDR3 DNA follows: TGCAGCGACATGACAGGGTCGGGTGGCTACACCTTC.

This sequence joins TRBV27 and TRBJ1-2; 8 bases map to TRBD1. This CDR3 region has 14 residues. The V gene's germline CDR1 is MNHEY and CDR2 SMNVEV (reference sequence). The J segment lost 4 bases and the V segment lost 4 bases, leaving 5 bases of the junction unmatched. CDR3 nucleotide sequence: TGTGCCAGCAGTTCGAGCGACAGGGGCTATGGCTACACCTTC. This gives the protein CASSSSDRGYGYTF.

The rearrangement links TRBV6-1 to TRBJ2-7, with TRBD1 as a possible D gene (8 bases). The CDR3 is 17 amino acids. From germline, CDR1 is MNHNS and CDR2 SASEGT. Deletions cut 4 bases from V and 5 bases from J, with 24 bases between. CDR3 nucleotide sequence: TGTGCCAGCAGTGCCCGGACAGGGAGGGGACCTTGGGACGAGCAGTACTTC. It specifies CASSARTGRGPWDEQYF.

The chain employs TRBV18 and TRBJ1-6, with 7 nucleotides matching TRBD1. The CDR3 has 13 amino acids. Germline V gene data show CDR1 as KGHSH and CDR2 as LQKENI. The junction had 2 bases not matched to a gene; V was cut back by 4 bases and J by 8 bases. The CDR3 loop reads CASSLGTDSPLHF. CDR3 coding DNA: TGTGCCAGCTCACTGGGGACAGATTCACCCCTCCACTTT.

About this clone: This CDR3 is also generated by other DNA sequences in the sample. The chain carries TRBV19 and TRBJ1-5; D may be TRBD1 (6 bases). Per the germline V gene, CDR1 is LNHDA and CDR2 is SQIVND (reference sequence). V gave up 3 bases and J gave up 2 bases, with 14 bases separating them. This CDR3 comprises 16 residues. CDR3 nucleotide sequence: TGTGCCAGTAGTATCTCCCCCAGACAGGGCAATCAGCCCCAGCATTTT. Translating it yields CASSISPRQGNQPQHF.

As DNA, the CDR3 is TGCGCCAGCAGCAAAGGGGACACCGAAACCGAAAAACTGTTTTTT. It specifies CASSKGDTETEKLFF. The V call is TRBV5-1, the J call TRBJ1-4; perhaps TRBD1 as D (6 bases). The V end lost 4 bases, the J end lost 8 bases, and 18 bases lay between the germline ends. This CDR3 region has 15 residues. Per germline, CDR1 SGHRS and CDR2 YFSETQ.

There are a few counts of this clone. J is TRBJ2-7 and V is TRBV27; 9 bases line up with TRBD1. V lost 7 bases, J lost 4 bases, and 8 bases stayed unmatched. Looked up from germline, CDR1 is MNHEY and CDR2 is SMNVEV (reference sequence). CDR3 length: 14 residues. CDR3 protein: CASTFGTGKYEQYF. In DNA form, the CDR3 reads TGTGCCAGCACTTTTGGGACAGGGAAGTACGAGCAGTACTTC.

This clone occurred a few times. The identical CDR3 is also encoded by other nucleotide sequences in the sample. The rearrangement joins TRBV29-1 to TRBJ1-2; D gene uncertain. The ends were cut back, 2 bases at V and 5 bases at J, with 6 bases in the middle. The germline gives CDR1 SQVTM, CDR2 ANQGSEA. The length of the CDR3 is 11 residues. CDR3 residues: CSVERDYGYTF. CDR3 bases: TGCAGCGTTGAAAGGGATTATGGCTACACCTTC.

This rearrangement joins TRBV4-3 to TRBJ2-1; possible D gene TRBD2, 6 bases. The V gene's germline CDR1 is LGHNA and CDR2 YSLEER. Trimming cost V 3 bases and J 1 base, with 10 bases left between them. The CDR3 loop spans 15 amino acids. CDR3 amino acids: CASSQEGVSYNEQFF. CDR3 DNA sequence: TGCGCCAGCAGCCAGGAGGGAGTTTCCTACAATGAGCAGTTCTTC.

This chain uses TRBV6-1 with TRBJ2-3; D tentatively fits TRBD1 or TRBD2 (5 bases each). The CDR3 sequence is 16 residues long. Germline CDR1 reads MNHNS; CDR2 reads SASEGT. V shed 4 bases and J shed 0 bases, with 14 bases lying between them. For the CDR3, the DNA is TGTGCCAGCAGTGTTCCGGGACGGGCGAGCACAGATACGCAGTATTTT. It translates to CASSVPGRASTDTQYF.